The 13 T cell receptor beta chains given below trace back to one sample, sequenced in a study of T cell responses to AZD1222 COVID-19 vaccine. This table comes from immunoSEQ multiplex PCR, and its TCRdb copy is limited to in-frame clones, with some not included. Of 90,000 to 150,000 clones in the sample, 70% to 90% were seen once. Source: peripheral blood, taken on day 0 of AZD1222 vaccination. The receptors here all came from an adult in good health.

This clone was seen once. This chain connects TRBV11-2 to TRBJ2-7; D unclear. CDR3 length equals 13 residues. V shed 1 base and J shed 9 bases, with 13 bases lying between them. Per germline, CDR1 SGHAT and CDR2 FQNNGV. CDR3 bases: TGTGCCAGCAGCTTAGGTGAAGCCTCGGGGCAGTACTTC. It specifies CASSLGEASGQYF.

V is TRBV27 and J is TRBJ2-7; D not resolved. The CDR3 sequence is 11 residues long. Germline V gene sequence: CDR1 MNHEY, CDR2 SMNVEV (reference sequence). Trimming removed 5 bases at V and 2 bases at J, with 4 bases between. The CDR3 reads CASSDPYEQYF. As DNA, the CDR3 is TGTGCCAGCAGTGATCCCTACGAGCAGTACTTC.

The rearrangement uses TRBV9 and TRBJ2-1; 7 bases fit TRBD2. This CDR3 is 16 amino acids long. V lost 4 bases and J lost 3; bases outside the gene matches: 10. The germline V gene has CDR1 SGDLS and CDR2 YYNGEE. The chain's CDR3 is CASSPSASGYYNEQFF. CDR3 coding DNA: TGTGCCAGCAGCCCATCTGCTAGCGGCTACTACAATGAGCAGTTCTTC.

The CDR3 loop reads CASSLARGTGSYEQYF. The CDR3 DNA reads TGTGCCAGCAGCTTAGCCCGCGGGACGGGATCCTACGAGCAGTACTTC. The rearrangement uses TRBV7-9 and TRBJ2-7, with TRBD2 as a possible D gene (6 bases). The CDR3 is made up of 16 amino acids. Germline CDR1 is SEHNR and CDR2 is FQNEAQ (reference sequence). V lost 0 bases, J lost 1 base, and 13 bases lay in between.

The chain couples TRBV18 to TRBJ2-7; no clear D gene. This CDR3 spans 11 amino acids. Trimming took off 4 bases at V and 7 bases at J, with 8 bases between the two ends. Germline lookup yields CDR1 KGHSH and CDR2 LQKENI. This chain's CDR3 is CASSLLGEQYF. CDR3 DNA: TGTGCCAGCTCACTTCTGGGGGAGCAGTACTTC.

This rearrangement joins TRBV12-3 or TRBV12-4 to TRBJ1-6; no reliable D call. The ends were cut back, 5 bases at V and 7 bases at J, with 9 bases in the middle. The CDR3 length is 13 residues. CDR3 DNA sequence: TGTGCCAGCAGTGGGCCCTTCAATTCACCCCTCCACTTT. Protein: CASSGPFNSPLHF.

The CDR3 DNA is TGTGCCAGCAGTTTATCGTGGACAGGGTCCACCTACGAGCAGTACTTC. Translated, it gives CASSLSWTGSTYEQYF. This chain uses TRBV27 with TRBJ2-7; 8 bases align to TRBD1. Germline CDR1 MNHEY, CDR2 SMNVEV (reference sequence). This CDR3 is 16 amino acids long. V was pared by 0 bases and J by 2 bases, with 6 bases of the junction left unmatched.

V usage is TRBV19 and J usage is TRBJ2-1, with 13 nucleotides matching TRBD2. The V and J ends lost 5 bases and 7 bases, in that order; junction bases with no gene match: 5. In germline, CDR1 is LNHDA, CDR2 SQIVND (reference sequence). This CDR3 region has 15 residues. This CDR3 is CASSSGLAGNNEQFF. The CDR3 DNA follows: TGTGCCAGTAGTTCGGGACTAGCGGGAAATAATGAGCAGTTCTTC.

This rearrangement joins TRBV3-1 (or the pseudogene TRBV3-2) to TRBJ1-1; 9 nucleotides match TRBD1. With 3 bases clipped from V and 8 bases from J, the junction kept 4 bases outside the gene matches. The CDR3 is made up of 13 amino acids. Germline V CDR1 and CDR2: LGHDT, YNNKEL (reference sequence). The CDR3 loop is CASSQGTGQEAFF. For the CDR3, the DNA is TGTGCCAGCAGCCAGGGGACAGGGCAGGAAGCTTTCTTT.

The chain is built from TRBV19 and TRBJ2-3; 9 nucleotides match TRBD1. Germline V gives CDR1 LNHDA, CDR2 SQIVND (reference sequence). This CDR3 has 17 amino acids. Germline trimming cut 4 bases from V and 1 base from J; bases unmatched to any gene: 9. CDR3 protein: CASSTFLDRGGTDTQYF. The DNA of the CDR3 is TGTGCCAGTAGTACCTTCCTGGACAGGGGCGGCACAGATACGCAGTATTTT.

The rearrangement links TRBV4-1 to TRBJ2-1, with D possibly matching TRBD2 (5 bases). The V gene's germline CDR1 is MGHRA and CDR2 YSYEKL. This CDR3 has 17 residues. V was clipped by 2 bases and J by 3 bases, with 17 bases between them. The CDR3 DNA is TGCGCCAGCAGCCAACGGCTAGAGGGAAAACTCTACAATGAGCAGTTCTTC. This encodes CASSQRLEGKLYNEQFF.

The CDR3 loop reads CASSLVLRDSYEQYF. CDR3 DNA sequence: TGTGCCAGCAGCTTAGTTCTGCGGGACTCCTACGAGCAGTACTTC. This chain uses TRBV7-2 with TRBJ2-7, with a possible D match to TRBD2 (6 bases). This CDR3 spans 15 amino acids. From germline, CDR1 is SGHTA and CDR2 FQGNSA. The V end lost 1 base, the J end lost 0 bases, and 10 bases lay between the germline ends.

This sequence joins TRBV28 and TRBJ2-6; 7 bases agree with TRBD2. Per the germline V gene, CDR1 is MDHEN and CDR2 is SYDVKM. This CDR3 has 17 amino acids. V shed 4 bases and J 2 bases; nucleotides not matched to a gene: 8. The CDR3 protein is CASSYPGGSTGANVLTF. CDR3 coding DNA: TGTGCCAGCAGTTACCCCGGGGGGTCTACTGGGGCCAACGTCCTGACTTTC.